One T cell receptor beta chain is described in this entry. Its antigen is not yet known. No per-base quality is available; no much larger clone lies one base away. This entry is derived from a study of blood T cell repertoires in COVID-19 (dated by TCRdb to the early 2020s). For the wider study: The collaborator samples originated in the United States, Italy and Spain and spanned the acute and convalescent phases of COVID-19. The repertoires were made available in a free public database intended to serve as a resource for research on the immune response to SARS-CoV-2. Where available, HLA class I and class II types were taken from metadata supplied by the sample provider and were not determined by assay-based typing. A de-identified subject ID, COVID-19 status, age in years and sex were almost always included in the sample metadata. The dataset comprised deeply sampled blood TCRbeta repertoires from subjects exposed to, actively infected with, or recovered from COVID-19. Samples came from the ongoing ImmuneRACE study (first 160 participants) plus 1,254 subjects from 6 global collaborators. The prospective study material was composed of cDNA or gDNA derived from T cells, B-cell-depleted T cells, or PBMCs. On the study overall, not on this receptor specifically: The quantity of clinical and demographic metadata differed by source and by participant and was supplied without curation.

The immunoSEQ Assay, a bias-controlled multiplex PCR, was used to amplify TCRbeta CDR3 regions from genomic DNA. The study's processing was this. Nucleated cell counts per sample were estimated from amplification of reference gene primers within the assay. Sequence reads were collapsed and filtered to measure the absolute abundance of every unique TCRbeta CDR3 rearrangement. For each sample, productive Simpson clonality was calculated as the square root of Simpson's diversity index across productive rearrangements. In its TCRdb copy, this immuneACCESS table keeps in-frame sequences only and misses some clones. Where compared with another copy, unresolved V genes explain less than half of these, and the others have no known cause. That table is the source of V, J and clone size, and D and trimming were worked out from the DNA. The sample table contains around 230,000 clones; only one count was recorded for around 83% of them. The ten biggest clones cover about 9.5% of the sample.

The CDR3 runs 15 residues from the cysteine to the phenylalanine. Only the CDR3 part of the read is kept: 45 bases, read in frame from the first base. CDR1 and CDR2, per the germline V gene (reference sequence), are SGHNT and YYREEE. V is reduced by 0 bases and J by 3 bases, leaving a spacing of 7 bases between them. The collaborating institutions used their own protocols to collect whole blood in K2EDTA tubes. For TCRbeta analysis, collaborators shipped samples as frozen whole blood, isolated PBMCs, or DNA extracted from either of those sample types. Sample: peripheral blood. The sequence links TRBV5-4 to TRBJ2-6; matching of 6 bases hints at TRBD1 as the D gene. This clonotype was sampled from a woman older than 75 with acute or convalescent COVID-19. For the CDR3, the sequence is CASSLGGLGANVLTF. The nucleotide sequence is TGTGCCAGCAGCTTGGGGGGGCTTGGGGCCAACGTCCTGACTTTC.